Presented here are 27 T cell receptor beta chains from one specimen sequenced in a study of blood T cell repertoires in COVID-19. TCRdb's table, derived via immunoSEQ multiplex PCR, lists solely in-frame clones and lacks some. This table has under 300,000 clones, approximately 90% appearing once. The sample taken for sequencing was PBMCs or T cells enriched from blood (not recorded which). Receptors were obtained from a woman aged 60-75 years in a cohort exposed to, infected with or recovered from COVID-19 (not recorded which).

V and J are TRBV7-2 and TRBJ2-7; 12 bases are shared with TRBD2. There are 15 residues in the CDR3. V gave up 5 bases and J gave up 4 bases; unmatched junction bases: 6. Germline assignment: CDR1 SGHTA and CDR2 FQGNSA. The CDR3 here is CASSRQTSGSYEQYF. The CDR3 nucleotides are TGTGCCAGCAGCCGGCAGACTAGCGGGAGTTACGAGCAGTACTTC.

This clone has a handful of counts. V usage is TRBV10-2 and J usage is TRBJ1-5; 10 nucleotides line up with TRBD1. Trimming took 3 bases from V and 6 from J; bases not matched to a gene: 11. Germline V lookup: CDR1 WSHSY, CDR2 SAAADI. The CDR3 runs 17 residues. Here the CDR3 reads CASSERTGGWIGQPQHF. In DNA, the CDR3 is TGCGCCAGCAGTGAACGGACAGGGGGATGGATTGGTCAGCCCCAGCATTTT.

In this sample, this clone turned up once. This rearrangement joins TRBV7-6 to TRBJ2-3; TRBD2 agrees at 10 bases. With V trimmed by 5 bases and J by 4 bases, 9 bases remained unmatched. The CDR3 covers 16 residues. The germline V gene has CDR1 SGHVS and CDR2 FNYEAQ. CDR3 DNA sequence: TGTGCCAGCAGCCCTCGGTCTAGCGGGAGCTCAGATACGCAGTATTTT. Encoded protein: CASSPRSSGSSDTQYF.

The rearrangement uses TRBV4-2 and TRBJ2-5; 10 positions agree with TRBD2. This CDR3 is built from 17 residues. Germline loops: CDR1 LGHNA, CDR2 YNFKEQ. Germline trimming cut 2 bases from V and 1 base from J; bases unmatched to any gene: 7. The CDR3 DNA sequence: TGTGCCAGCAGCCAATTCTCCGGGACTAGCGTCCAAGAGACCCAGTACTTC. Amino acid sequence: CASSQFSGTSVQETQYF.

The chain recombines TRBV6-5 with TRBJ2-7; TRBD1 matches 7 bases. Germline V lookup: CDR1 MNHEY, CDR2 SVGAGI. Germline trimming cut 3 bases from V and 2 bases from J; bases unmatched to any gene: 4. This CDR3 region has 14 residues. The CDR3 here is CASSYRQGPYEQYF. CDR3 DNA: TGTGCCAGCAGTTATCGACAGGGCCCCTACGAGCAGTACTTC.

The rearrangement uses TRBV19 and TRBJ1-5; 11 nucleotides line up with TRBD1. V lost 3 bases, J lost 6 bases, and 10 bases stayed unmatched. The germline gives CDR1 LNHDA, CDR2 SQIVND (reference sequence). The length of the CDR3 is 17 residues. For the CDR3, the DNA is TGTGCCAGTAGTATCGCCCCCCGGGACAGGGGGACTCAGCCCCAGCATTTT. Translating gives CASSIAPRDRGTQPQHF.

This chain connects TRBV28 to TRBJ1-4; 9 bases fit TRBD1. V lost 3 bases, J lost 7 bases, and 6 bases stayed unmatched. The CDR3 has 15 residues. CDR1 and CDR2 from the germline V gene are MDHEN and SYDVKM. This CDR3 reads CASSFGTGWSEKLFF. CDR3 nucleotide sequence: TGTGCCAGCAGTTTCGGGACAGGGTGGAGTGAAAAACTGTTTTTT. The full variable domain, with the rest looked up from reference TRBV28 and TRBJ1-4, is DVKVTQSSRYLVKRTGEKVFLECVQDMDHENMFWYRQDPGLGLRLIYFSYDVKMKEKGDIPEGYSVSREKKERFSLILESASTNQTSMYLCASSFGTGWSEKLFFGSGTQLSVL.

The J gene is TRBJ2-3, the V gene TRBV5-1; maybe TRBD2 (6 bases). The germline CDR1 and CDR2 sequences are SGHRS and YFSETQ. The CDR3 is 14 residues long. Trimming pared 2 bases from V and 3 bases from J, leaving 10 bases between. The CDR3 loop is CASSFGRETDTQYF. The CDR3 DNA reads as TGCGCCAGCAGCTTCGGTCGGGAGACAGATACGCAGTATTTT.

The V gene is TRBV7-9, the J gene TRBJ2-1; TRBD1 might be the D (6 bases). Trimming left V 3 bases short and J 10 bases short, with 13 bases between. Germline values: CDR1 SEHNR, CDR2 FQNEAQ (reference sequence). The CDR3 loop spans 13 amino acids. The CDR3 region has the DNA TGTGCCAGCAGCTTTGACCCAGGACAGGAGCAGTTCTTC. Translating it yields CASSFDPGQEQFF. Supplemented by reference TRBV7-9 and TRBJ2-1, the full variable domain reads DTGVSQNPRHKITKRGQNVTFRCDPISEHNRLYWYRQTLGQGPEFLTYFQNEAQLEKSRLLSDRFSAERPKGSFSTLEIQRTEQGDSAMYLCASSFDPGQEQFFGPGTRLTVL.

This clone ranks as medium-sized. The rearrangement joins TRBV6-4 to TRBJ2-3, with D uncertain. The germline V gene has CDR1 MRHNA and CDR2 SNTAGT. V was pared by 3 bases and J by 1 base, with 5 bases between. This CDR3 contains 13 residues. CDR3 nucleotides: TGTGCCAGCAGTGAAAGCGGCACAGATACGCAGTATTTT. Protein: CASSESGTDTQYF.

This clone was recorded only once. This chain links TRBV11-2 with TRBJ2-1, with 7 bases lining up with TRBD1. This CDR3 has 14 amino acids. Germline V gene sequence: CDR1 SGHAT, CDR2 FQNNGV. V shed 5 bases and J 6 bases; nucleotides not matched to a gene: 7. The CDR3, as DNA: TGTGCCAGCAGCCCGAGGGGGCTGAGCAATGAGCAGTTCTTC. This encodes CASSPRGLSNEQFF.

The J gene is TRBJ2-5, the V gene TRBV25-1; a weak D match, TRBD1 (6 bases). Germline-derived CDR1 and CDR2 are MGHDK and SYGVNS. Trimming left V 3 bases short and J 14 bases short, with 13 bases between. CDR3 length: 11 amino acids. The CDR3 DNA is TGTGCCAGCAGTGACAGGGGACCCATATACTTC. It translates to CASSDRGPIYF. The whole variable domain, remainder taken from reference TRBV25-1 and TRBJ2-5, is EADIYQTPRYLVIGTGKKITLECSQTMGHDKMYWYQQDPGMELHLIHYSYGVNSTEKGDLSSESTVSRIRTEHFPLTLESARPSHTSQYLCASSDRGPIYFGPGTRLLVL.

The table lists this clone with a few counts. In the same sample, other DNA sequences code for this CDR3. This chain joins TRBV18 and TRBJ2-7; 10 bases are shared with TRBD1. Germline V gene sequence: CDR1 KGHSH, CDR2 LQKENI. There are 14 residues in the CDR3. Unmatched junction bases numbered 1, after V lost 3 bases and J lost 2 bases. CDR3 protein: CASSPGQGPYEQYF. The CDR3 nucleotides are TGTGCCAGCTCACCGGGACAGGGGCCCTACGAGCAGTACTTC.

This chain joins TRBV6-2 or TRBV6-3 and TRBJ2-1; 14 bases agree with TRBD2. From germline, CDR1 is MNHEY and CDR2 SVGEGT. The CDR3 has 16 residues. Trimming cost V 6 bases and J 9 bases; bases outside gene matches: 10. CDR3 region: CASSSRLAGGPVEQFF. Written as DNA, the CDR3 is TGTGCCAGCAGCTCCCGACTAGCGGGAGGGCCTGTTGAGCAGTTCTTC.

This clone was counted once. This rearrangement joins TRBV24-1 to TRBJ1-2, with D unresolved. Trimming pared 1 base from V and 4 bases from J, leaving 6 bases between. From germline, CDR1 is KGHDR and CDR2 SFDVKD. The CDR3 runs to 13 residues. The CDR3 here is CATSDFQSYGYTF. The CDR3 coding sequence is TGTGCCACCAGTGATTTTCAGTCCTATGGCTACACCTTC.

This clone showed up just once. The chain couples TRBV11-1 to TRBJ1-1; D not certain. The CDR3 has 14 amino acids. Trimming stripped 1 base from V and 2 bases from J, with 8 bases between. Per germline, CDR1 SGHAT and CDR2 FQDESV (reference sequence). CDR3 nucleotide sequence: TGTGCCAGCAGCTTAGGTCCGGGAAACACTGAAGCTTTCTTT. Encoded protein: CASSLGPGNTEAFF.

This sequence joins TRBV5-4 and TRBJ2-7, with D tentatively TRBD2 (5 bases). Germline loops: CDR1 SGHNT, CDR2 YYREEE (reference sequence). Trimming left V 0 bases short and J 2 bases short, with 9 bases between. The CDR3 covers 14 residues. CDR3: CASSLGARAYEQYF. As DNA, the CDR3 is TGTGCCAGCAGCTTGGGAGCGAGGGCCTACGAGCAGTACTTC.

This clone occurred a few times. The chain has TRBV5-1 and TRBJ2-3; 8 bases agree with TRBD2. The CDR3 length is 16 residues. CDR1 and CDR2 (germline): SGHRS, YFSETQ. The J segment lost 7 bases and the V segment lost 4 bases, leaving 14 bases of the junction unmatched. Here the CDR3 DNA reads TGCGCCAGCAGCGGAAGGATGAGCGGGAGTGCAAATACGCAGTATTTT. Protein product: CASSGRMSGSANTQYF.

The chain combines TRBV7-9 with TRBJ2-1; D is perhaps TRBD1 (6 bases). This CDR3 spans 15 amino acids. The germline V gene has CDR1 SEHNR and CDR2 FQNEAQ (reference sequence). V lost 5 bases and J lost 8, with 19 bases in between. The CDR3, as DNA: TGTGCCAGCAGCCGCCAGCAGGGGAAGAAGGATGAGCAGTTCTTC. This codes for CASSRQQGKKDEQFF.

The gene calls are TRBV7-2 and TRBJ2-2; 8 bases map to TRBD1. Germline loops: CDR1 SGHTA, CDR2 FQGNSA. CDR3 length: 14 residues. The ends lost 5 bases at V and 6 bases at J; junction bases unmatched: 5. This CDR3 is CASSPEQGAGELFF. CDR3 DNA: TGTGCCAGCAGCCCCGAACAGGGGGCCGGGGAGCTGTTTTTT.

V gene TRBV28 combines with J gene TRBJ1-6; 7 bases are a match to TRBD1. The CDR3 length is 15 residues. V lost 5 bases to trimming and J lost 8 bases; unmatched junction nucleotides: 9. CDR1 is MDHEN and CDR2 is SYDVKM in the germline V gene. The CDR3 sequence is CASSTTGAGDSPLHF. The CDR3 DNA follows: TGTGCCAGCAGTACAACAGGGGCCGGAGATTCACCCCTCCACTTT. Supplemented by reference TRBV28 and TRBJ1-6, the full variable domain reads DVKVTQSSRYLVKRTGEKVFLECVQDMDHENMFWYRQDPGLGLRLIYFSYDVKMKEKGDIPEGYSVSREKKERFSLILESASTNQTSMYLCASSTTGAGDSPLHFGNGTRLTVT.

This chain uses TRBV6-6 with TRBJ2-2; 7 bases align to TRBD1. The CDR3 extends over 15 amino acids. Trimming at V came to 6 bases and at J to 4 bases, leaving 8 bases not matched to a gene. The germline V gene encodes CDR1 MNHNY and CDR2 SVGAGI (reference sequence). The CDR3: CASSHGTVSTGELFF. For the CDR3, the DNA is TGTGCCAGCAGCCACGGGACAGTCAGCACCGGGGAGCTGTTTTTT.

This rearrangement joins TRBV7-6 to TRBJ1-3; TRBD1 matches at 8 bases. The J segment lost 4 bases and the V segment lost 3 bases, leaving 8 bases of the junction unmatched. This CDR3 region has 16 residues. Germline assignment: CDR1 SGHVS and CDR2 FNYEAQ. The CDR3 loop reads CASSFKGQGFGNTIYF. CDR3 nucleotides: TGTGCCAGCAGCTTTAAAGGACAGGGCTTCGGAAACACCATATATTTT.

A few counts support this clone. The chain is built from TRBV6-2 or TRBV6-3 and TRBJ2-7; 10 bases are a match to TRBD2. V shed 5 bases, J shed 2 bases, and the junction held 21 bases outside the gene matches. CDR1 is MNHEY, CDR2 SVGEGT, per germline. This CDR3 contains 20 residues. The CDR3 bases are TGTGCCAGCAGTCTTGGCCGAGAAGGAGCGGGAGGGTCGCCCACCTACGAGCAGTACTTC. Its protein product is CASSLGREGAGGSPTYEQYF.

This chain connects TRBV10-1 to TRBJ2-7, with TRBD1 identical over 12 bases. Trimming took 2 bases from V and 5 from J; bases not matched to a gene: 4. The CDR3 has 15 residues. CDR1 and CDR2 (germline): WNHNN, SYGVQD (reference sequence). In DNA form, the CDR3 reads TGCGCCAGCAGTGAGGGGGGGACAGGGGGCAACGAGCAGTACTTC. This translates into CASSEGGTGGNEQYF.

This clone was found a few times. The CDR3 here is CASSPPFGQSYNEQFF. The CDR3, as DNA: TGTGCCAGCTCACCACCGTTCGGACAGTCCTACAATGAGCAGTTCTTC. The V gene is TRBV18, the J gene TRBJ2-1, with D possibly TRBD1 on 6 matching bases. Germline assignment: CDR1 KGHSH and CDR2 LQKENI. The CDR3 spans 16 residues. V lost 0 bases to trimming and J lost 1 base, with 10 bases between them.

The V and J genes are TRBV6-2 or TRBV6-3 and TRBJ2-7; 9 bases are shared with TRBD1. This CDR3 region has 14 residues. Looked up from germline, CDR1 is MNHEY and CDR2 is SVGEGT. J lost 3 bases, V lost 5 bases, and 5 bases had no gene match. CDR3 DNA sequence: TGTGCCAGCAGTACCCCGGGACAGGGCTACGAGCAGTACTTC. As protein: CASSTPGQGYEQYF.